These 4 T cell receptor beta chains were sequenced from one sample in a study of early T cells in non-severe SARS-CoV-2 infection. TCRdb used MiXCR to reprocess the 5' RACE reads, holding one entry per CDR3 protein. The sample lists tens of thousands of distinct CDR3 sequences, roughly 8% occurring once. Sequencing input: whole blood. Receptors were obtained from an adult who was a healthcare worker with PCR-confirmed SARS-CoV-2 infection or an uninfected control (not recorded which).

This clonotype was seen repeatedly, ten times or more. V and J are TRBV29-1 and TRBJ1-1; D perhaps matches TRBD1 (5 bases). Trimming took off 4 bases at V and 4 bases at J, with 10 bases between the two ends. The CDR3 spans 12 residues. The V gene's germline CDR1 is SQVTM and CDR2 ANQGSEA. The chain's CDR3 is CSVVTVITEAFF. DNA for the CDR3: TGCAGCGTTGTGACAGTAATCACTGAAGCTTTCTTT.

There are a few counts of this clonotype. This chain links TRBV20-1 with TRBJ2-1, with 8 bases aligning to TRBD1. The junction had 4 bases not matched to a gene; V was cut back by 2 bases and J by 7 bases. The germline V gene encodes CDR1 DFQATT and CDR2 SNEGSKA (reference sequence). The CDR3 contains 13 residues. CDR3 amino acids: CSARPGGKNEQFF. DNA for the CDR3: TGCAGTGCTAGACCAGGGGGCAAGAATGAGCAGTTCTTC.

This chain's CDR3 is CSARWTGENQPQHF. As DNA, the CDR3 is TGCAGTGCTAGATGGACAGGGGAAAACCAGCCCCAGCATTTT. This chain uses TRBV20-1 with TRBJ1-5, with 9 bases lining up with TRBD1. Germline CDR1 and CDR2: DFQATT and SNEGSKA (reference sequence). V gave up 2 bases and J gave up 7 bases; unmatched junction bases: 6. The CDR3 runs to 14 residues.

The chain combines TRBV5-1 with TRBJ2-6; D is uncertain. The CDR3 runs to 16 residues. Germline CDR1 and CDR2: SGHRS and YFSETQ. V was pared by 0 bases and J by 0 bases, with 7 bases between. CDR3 bases: TGCGCCAGCAGCTTGGCAGCCAGCTCTGGGGCCAACGTCCTGACTTTC. It yields the protein CASSLAASSGANVLTF.